This is a list of T cell receptor beta chains from one sample in a study of human T cells and chemical hapten exposure. TCRdb ran MiXCR on the RACE reads and lists one entry per CDR3 protein. The sample has tens of thousands of distinct CDR3 sequences; about 10% are singletons. The input for sequencing was whole blood, taken in connection with sensitization to the hapten diphenylcyclopropenone (DPC). Receptors were obtained from a woman aged 45-59 years with alopecia areata. Some clones in this sample may be carry-over from other donors' samples. The CDR3 runs from the conserved cysteine through the conserved F or W. A D gene is named only where the DNA matches it firmly. Some rows mark clone size as missing; the rest say once, few, many or name a class of expanded clone.

>TRBJ2-1|.|TRBV6-5|TRBD2
CASRSPGTSYYEQFF
TGTGCCAGCAGATCCCCCGGGACTAGTTATTATGAGCAGTTCTTC
>TRBJ1-4|many|TRBV12-3/TRBV12-4|.
CASSRTVEKLFF
TGTGCCAGCAGTCGGACAGTCGAAAAACTGTTTTTT
>TRBJ1-5|many|TRBV6-1|.
CASSVTGIGVNQPQHF
TGTGCCAGCAGTGTCACAGGAATTGGGGTCAATCAGCCCCAGCATTTT
>TRBJ1-3|few|TRBV5-4|TRBD1
CASHGGGQLSGNTIYF
TGTGCCAGCCACGGCGGGGGACAGCTCTCTGGAAACACCATATATTTT
>TRBJ2-7|many|TRBV6-2/TRBV6-3|.
CASTPGGVGAYEQYF
TGTGCCAGCACCCCGGGGGGCGTTGGGGCCTACGAGCAGTACTTC
>TRBJ2-5|.|TRBV6-2/TRBV6-3|TRBD1
CASNLPGTGAETQYF
TGTGCCAGCAACCTCCCAGGGACAGGGGCAGAGACCCAGTACTTC
>TRBJ1-3|many|TRBV4-3|TRBD1
CASSQDIVGFSDRASGNTIYF
TGCGCCAGCAGCCAAGATATAGTTGGTTTTTCCGACAGGGCCTCTGGAAACACCATATATTTT
>TRBJ2-6|few|TRBV29-1|.
CSVVKAGANVLTF
TGCAGCGTTGTAAAAGCTGGGGCCAACGTCCTGACTTTC
>TRBJ2-1|many|TRBV29-1|.
CSVELGRVEQFF
TGCAGCGTTGAACTGGGTAGGGTTGAGCAGTTCTTC
>TRBJ2-7|few|TRBV15|.
CATSRDTYEQYF
TGTGCCACCAGCAGAGATACCTACGAGCAGTACTTC
>TRBJ2-3|.|TRBV5-4|.
CASSVTDTQYF
TGTGCCAGCAGCGTCACAGATACGCAGTATTTT
>TRBJ2-5|many|TRBV20-1|.
CSAGRRTAQETQYF
TGCAGTGCTGGAAGGCGGACAGCACAAGAGACCCAGTACTTC
>TRBJ1-5|many|TRBV15|.
CATSNGMTGFHNQPQHF
TGTGCCACCAGCAACGGGATGACGGGTTTTCACAATCAGCCCCAGCATTTT
>TRBJ2-3|few|TRBV29-1|TRBD2
CSGLYASGITDTQYF
TGCAGCGGCCTGTACGCTAGCGGAATTACAGATACGCAGTATTTT
>TRBJ1-6|many|TRBV29-1|TRBD1
CSPGQGRPYNSPLHF
TGCAGCCCAGGACAGGGGAGACCTTATAATTCACCCCTCCACTTT
>TRBJ2-3|many|TRBV29-1|TRBD2
CSVGTSGLDTQYF
TGCAGCGTTGGGACTAGCGGGTTAGATACGCAGTATTTT
>TRBJ2-7|.|TRBV11-1|.
CASSQGRSSYEQYF
TGTGCCAGCAGCCAGGGACGGAGCTCCTACGAGCAGTACTTC
>TRBJ2-7|.|TRBV4-2|.
CASSQDPPFQYF
TGTGCCAGCAGCCAAGATCCCCCTTTCCAGTACTTC
>TRBJ1-2|.|TRBV7-6|.
CASSLGAGHGYTF
TGTGCCAGCAGCCTAGGGGCAGGTCATGGCTACACCTTC